The rows below give T cell receptor beta chains drawn from one sample of a study of blood T cell repertoires in COVID-19. Sequencing used immunoSEQ multiplex PCR; TCRdb keeps in-frame clones, though not all of them. The sample shows around 450,000 clones, around nine tenths of them seen only once. Sequenced: PBMCs or T cells enriched from blood (not recorded which). These receptors all stem from a woman younger than 30 with acute COVID-19. CDR3s include the opening cysteine and the closing phenylalanine or tryptophan. Each record gives: clone size, V gene, J gene, D gene, CDR3 protein, CDR3 DNA. A D gene is named only where the DNA matches it firmly. Not every row has a clone size; where given, it reads once, few, many or a size class.

clone size: .
V gene: TRBV11-2
J gene: TRBJ1-1
D gene: .
CDR3 protein: CASSLVPGGTEAFF
CDR3 DNA: TGTGCCAGCAGCTTAGTGCCAGGTGGCACTGAAGCTTTCTTT

clone size: .
V gene: TRBV2
J gene: TRBJ1-5
D gene: TRBD1
CDR3 protein: CASSFNRGDQPQHF
CDR3 DNA: TGTGCCAGCAGTTTTAACAGGGGGGATCAGCCCCAGCATTTT

clone size: once
V gene: TRBV4-2
J gene: TRBJ2-3
D gene: TRBD2
CDR3 protein: CASSQGTSGNTDTQYF
CDR3 DNA: TGTGCCAGCAGCCAAGGGACTAGCGGGAATACAGATACGCAGTATTTT

clone size: .
V gene: TRBV7-9
J gene: TRBJ2-5
D gene: TRBD1
CDR3 protein: CASSSQTSLTGGLQETQYF
CDR3 DNA: TGTGCCAGCAGCTCCCAAACCTCCCTGACAGGGGGGCTCCAAGAGACCCAGTACTTC

clone size: .
V gene: TRBV25-1
J gene: TRBJ2-7
D gene: .
CDR3 protein: CASSETVAYEQYF
CDR3 DNA: TGTGCCAGCAGTGAGACAGTAGCCTACGAGCAGTACTTC

clone size: .
V gene: TRBV28
J gene: TRBJ1-3
D gene: .
CDR3 protein: CASSLFAGSSGNTIYF
CDR3 DNA: TGTGCCAGCAGTTTATTTGCAGGAAGCTCTGGAAACACCATATATTTT

clone size: .
V gene: TRBV18
J gene: TRBJ1-2
D gene: TRBD1
CDR3 protein: CASSPGTGGHYGYTF
CDR3 DNA: TGTGCCAGCTCACCCGGGACAGGGGGTCACTATGGCTACACCTTC

clone size: .
V gene: TRBV3-1/TRBV3-2
J gene: TRBJ1-2
D gene: .
CDR3 protein: CASSQPFRAPGYGYTF
CDR3 DNA: TGTGCCAGCAGCCAACCATTCAGGGCCCCTGGATATGGCTACACCTTC

clone size: .
V gene: TRBV18
J gene: TRBJ2-1
D gene: TRBD2
CDR3 protein: CASSPAASGGSYNEQFF
CDR3 DNA: TGTGCCAGCTCACCAGCGGCTAGCGGAGGCTCCTACAATGAGCAGTTCTTC

clone size: .
V gene: TRBV19
J gene: TRBJ1-5
D gene: .
CDR3 protein: CASSMPGNNQPQHF
CDR3 DNA: TGTGCCAGTAGTATGCCGGGAAATAATCAGCCCCAGCATTTT

clone size: .
V gene: TRBV12-3/TRBV12-4
J gene: TRBJ1-2
D gene: .
CDR3 protein: CASSWAGDSYTF
CDR3 DNA: TGTGCCAGCAGTTGGGCAGGGGATAGCTACACCTTC